This T cell receptor (beta chain) was sequenced during a study of blood T cell repertoires in COVID-19. Study context: Collection of acute and convalescent COVID-19 samples took place in the United States, Italy and Spain. Sample material is recorded as cDNA or gDNA derived from T cells, B-cell-depleted T cells, or PBMCs.

Original methodology: Cell counts per sample came from amplifying reference gene primers. The data were produced by immunoSEQ multiplex PCR, yet TCRdb's version contains in-frame clones alone and is incomplete. V and J calls and clone size are those listed in that table; D and trimming were worked out from the DNA. The sample holds around 72,000 clones, about 87% seen once. CDR1 and CDR2 (germline): MGHRA, YSYEKL. V was shortened by 2 bases and J by 2 bases, with 13 bases between the two germline ends. CDR3 length equals 15 residues. The origin of this receptor is a woman aged 70-85 years with acute or convalescent COVID-19. Sequences were obtained from peripheral blood. The chain recombines TRBV4-1 with TRBJ2-7, with D possibly being TRBD2 (7 bases). The DNA of the CDR3 is TGCGCCAGCAGCCAATCAAGGGGGACTACCTACGAGCAGTACTTC. Residues: CASSQSRGTTYEQYF.